This T cell receptor (beta chain) was retrieved from a study of blood T cell repertoires in COVID-19. Study as a whole: Collection of acute and convalescent COVID-19 samples took place in the United States, Italy and Spain. Sources were T cells, B-cell-depleted T cells, or PBMCs; the material itself was cDNA or gDNA.

Original processing notes: Cell counts per sample came from amplifying reference gene primers. Sequencing used immunoSEQ multiplex PCR; TCRdb keeps in-frame clones, though not all of them. Clone size and V and J calls were adopted from that table, with D and trimming inferred from the DNA. Among approximately 360,000 clones listed, 70% to 90% were seen once. The sequencing input was peripheral blood. This TCR was sampled from a man aged 35-49 years with acute or convalescent COVID-19.

The CDR3 protein is CASSLTSSVGVEQFF. In DNA, the CDR3 is TGTGCCAGCAGCCTAACTAGCTCGGTTGGAGTTGAGCAGTTCTTC. This sequence joins TRBV7-9 and TRBJ2-1; perhaps TRBD2 as D (6 bases). Per the germline V gene, CDR1 is SEHNR and CDR2 is FQNEAQ (reference sequence). V was clipped by 5 bases and J by 9 bases, with 20 bases between them. The CDR3 extends over 15 amino acids. Based on the CDR3 plus reference TRBV7-9 and TRBJ2-1, the full variable domain is DTGVSQNPRHKITKRGQNVTFRCDPISEHNRLYWYRQTLGQGPEFLTYFQNEAQLEKSRLLSDRFSAERPKGSFSTLEIQRTEQGDSAMYLCASSLTSSVGVEQFFGPGTRLTVL.